This T cell receptor (beta chain) was documented in a study of type 1 regulatory T cells. In TCRdb, the reads were re-called with MiXCR into one record per CDR3 protein. The repertoire holds 15,000 to 20,000 distinct CDR3 sequences, with about 9.4% as singletons. This clonotype was recorded many times. Germline V gives CDR1 SGHRS, CDR2 YFSETQ. Between the trimmed V and J ends, which lost 5 bases and 3 bases, there was a span of 8 bases. The CDR3 spans 12 residues. The receptor's source is a human donor in good health. This sequence joins TRBV5-1 and TRBJ2-5; D gene ambiguous. Sample: CD4+ T cells, either the whole sample or a sorted fraction (not recorded which). The CDR3 DNA reads TGCGCCAGCAGGGTTCTCGAAGAGACCCAGTACTTC. It encodes CASRVLEETQYF.